This entry concerns a single TCR beta chain. This clone is deemed medium-sized (0.01 to 0.1%). Its binding antigen is unknown. Per-nucleotide qualities are absent, and no much larger clonotype sits a single base away. In the paper's terms, the treatment or condition label means: suppressive antiretroviral therapy. Cells were stimulated with lysates of CMV-infected fibroblasts at roughly 10 ug/mL. Responding CD4+ T cells were sorted on the basis of upregulation of both CD40 ligand and CD69. Participants were HIV-1-infected adults who started suppressive ART during chronic infection. For at least 4 years, participants had undetectable plasma HIV-1 RNA, below 50 copies/mL. To be included, a participant needed positive CMV serology and a CD4+ T cell count above 400 cells/uL. Before stimulation, PBMCs were isolated using density centrifugation and then depleted of CD8+ T cells. For approximately 18 hours, the CD8-depleted PBMCs were stimulated with anti-CD28/CD49d costimulation, a CD40-blocking antibody, and enfuvirtide to prevent new infections. Cells were sorted on a Beckman Coulter MoFlo Legacy or XDP sorter, with propidium iodide excluding dead cells. Genomic DNA was extracted with the QIAamp DNA Mini Kit for samples above one million cells, otherwise with the Quick-DNA Microprep Kit.

The CDR3 contains 17 residues, cysteine and phenylalanine counted. The retained sequence is limited to the CDR3, 51 bases, with the frame set at the first base. CDR1 and CDR2 are read off the germline V gene (reference sequence) as LGHDT and YNNKEL. The trim is 4 bases for V and 7 bases for J, with a gap of 23 bases between the germline ends. The entry originates in a study of persistence of HIV-infected CD4 T cells (TCRdb year 2020). About the investigation overall: The median time the participants had spent on suppressive ART was 7 to 9 years. Peripheral blood samples of up to roughly 180 mL were taken at multiple time points, with the exception of a couple of participants who underwent leukapheresis at a single time point. The study isolated CMV- and HIV-1 Gag-responding CD4+ T cells from ART-treated individuals to examine antigen-driven clonal expansion of HIV-1-infected cells. Proviral sequencing was used to assess clonality among infected cells, whereas TCRbeta sequencing gauged the clonality of all cells within each sorted population. In the cross-participant TCR cluster analysis, eight or nine participants were included for CMV and six or seven participants were included for Gag.

The immunoSEQ hsTCRB assay version 4, run in survey mode, was used to sequence TCRbeta repertoires from genomic DNA. For TCRbeta sequencing, genomic DNA was diluted to about 9.5 ng/uL, and up to about 1 ug was used per sample. In the original analysis: TCRbeta data analysis was done in ImmunoSeq Analyzer 3.0, and diversity was calculated on productive nucleotide rearrangements. Lower-bound TCR diversity was estimated with the improved Chao index, and clonality with the Gini coefficient using the Immunarch R package. Different nucleotide rearrangements encoding the same CDR3beta amino acid sequence were counted as distinct clonotypes. Differential abundance analysis found TCRbeta sequences that were significantly enriched in antigen-responding cells compared with anti-CD3/anti-CD28-activated cells. GLIPH2 grouped TCRs by predicted peptide-MHC specificity, both within each participant and across combined participant data sets. This is the immuneACCESS table as TCRdb keeps it, with only in-frame sequences that have V and J called. A part of the clones is gone; compared with another copy, unresolved V genes explain less than half, and the rest is unexplained. V, J and clone size reflect that table, while D and trimming were determined from the DNA. The sample data list 15,000 to 20,000 clones, and roughly two thirds of these were observed just once. The ten largest clones represent roughly 8.3% of the sample.

Broad study findings and their caveats: Enrichment of degenerate expanded CDR3beta sequences was found in antigen-responding cells, suggesting convergent selection of CD4+ responses to CMV and Gag. Bulk TCR analyses could not be restricted to the rare CMV-responding cells that actually carried HIV-1 proviruses. A correlation was observed between TCR oligoclonality and proviral oligoclonality within the same sorted populations. Significantly lower TCRbeta richness was observed in CMV- and Gag-responding cells than in anti-CD3/anti-CD28-responding cells, and higher oligoclonality was observed in CMV-responding cells than in CD3/CD28-stimulated and Gag-responding cells. Few individuals were included in the study, and only a limited range of antigens was tested.

The sample was CD4+ T cells sorted from PBMCs after 18-hour stimulation, taken from a patient who received antiretroviral therapy. The cell subset or site label on this specimen signifies: CD40L+CD69+ CD4 T cells responding to CMV lysate. The rearranged chain carries TRBV3-1 (or the pseudogene TRBV3-2) and TRBJ1-3; perhaps TRBD1 is the D gene, with 5 bases matching. This TCR derives from an adult woman with HIV who was CMV-seropositive. Here is the DNA: TGTGCCAGCAGCCGAGACCCCGGGACGGTCCTGGGGAACACCATATATTTT. It translates to CASSRDPGTVLGNTIYF.